This T cell receptor beta chain comes out of a study of blood T cell repertoires in COVID-19. On the study more broadly: Samples of COVID-19 (acute and convalescent) were obtained from the United States, Italy and Spain. Sources were T cells, B-cell-depleted T cells, or PBMCs; the material itself was cDNA or gDNA.

The CDR3 totals 13 residues. Germline values: CDR1 SGHDN, CDR2 FVKESK. Trimming pared 2 bases from V and 10 bases from J, leaving 12 bases between. Libraries were prepared by immunoSEQ multiplex PCR; TCRdb keeps only in-frame clonotypes and omits some of them. The profile shows about 440,000 clones, approximately 88% of them singletons. The chain combines TRBV14 with TRBJ2-1, with D hard to call. What was sequenced was peripheral blood. The receptor comes from a woman in her fifties or sixties with COVID-19, enrolled during active disease. The CDR3 DNA reads as TGTGCCAGCAGCCAAACCTTCCTAGGAGAGCAGTTCTTC. Translating it yields CASSQTFLGEQFF.